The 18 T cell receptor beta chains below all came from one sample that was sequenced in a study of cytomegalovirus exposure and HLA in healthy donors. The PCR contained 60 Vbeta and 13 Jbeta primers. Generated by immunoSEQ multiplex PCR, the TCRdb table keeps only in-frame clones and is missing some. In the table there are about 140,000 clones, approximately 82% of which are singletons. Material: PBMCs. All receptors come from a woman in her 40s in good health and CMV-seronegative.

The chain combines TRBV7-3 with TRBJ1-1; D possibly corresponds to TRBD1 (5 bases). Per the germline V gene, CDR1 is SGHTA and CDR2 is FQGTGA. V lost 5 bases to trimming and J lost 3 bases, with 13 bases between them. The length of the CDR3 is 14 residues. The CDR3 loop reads CASSATGADTEAFF. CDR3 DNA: TGTGCCAGCAGCGCAACAGGCGCCGACACTGAAGCTTTCTTT.

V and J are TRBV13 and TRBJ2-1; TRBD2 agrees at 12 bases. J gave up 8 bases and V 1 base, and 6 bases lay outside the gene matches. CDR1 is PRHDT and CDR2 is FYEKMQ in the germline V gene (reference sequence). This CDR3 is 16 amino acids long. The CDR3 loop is CASSLVLAGGTDEQFF. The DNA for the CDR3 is TGTGCCAGCAGCTTAGTACTAGCGGGAGGAACCGATGAGCAGTTCTTC.

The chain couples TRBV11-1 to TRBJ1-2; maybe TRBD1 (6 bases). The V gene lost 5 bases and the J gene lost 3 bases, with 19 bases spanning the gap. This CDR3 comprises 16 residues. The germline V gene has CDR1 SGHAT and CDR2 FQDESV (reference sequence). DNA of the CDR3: TGTGCCAGCAGCCTTCTGTCGGCAGGGGATGACTATGGCTACACCTTC. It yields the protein CASSLLSAGDDYGYTF. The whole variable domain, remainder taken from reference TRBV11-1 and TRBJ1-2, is EAEVAQSPRYKITEKSQAVAFWCDPISGHATLYWYRQILGQGPELLVQFQDESVVDDSQLPKDRFSAERLKGVDSTLKIQPAELGDSAMYLCASSLLSAGDDYGYTFGSGTRLTVV.

The CDR3 nucleotides read TGTGCCAGCAGTTTATTTTTCGTCTTGAACACTGAAGCTTTCTTT. Translation: CASSLFFVLNTEAFF. The V gene is TRBV28, the J gene TRBJ1-1, with D unresolved. With 1 base removed from V and 0 bases from J, the gap between germline ends came to 9 bases. The CDR3 length is 15 residues. The germline V gene has CDR1 MDHEN and CDR2 SYDVKM.

CDR3: CASKLTGMNTEAFF. The DNA for the CDR3 is TGCGCCAGCAAACTCACAGGGATGAACACTGAAGCTTTCTTT. This chain uses TRBV4-1 with TRBJ1-1; TRBD1 might be the D (6 bases). Germline loops: CDR1 MGHRA, CDR2 YSYEKL. The V end lost 7 bases, the J end lost 0 bases, and 12 bases lay between the germline ends. There are 14 residues in the CDR3.

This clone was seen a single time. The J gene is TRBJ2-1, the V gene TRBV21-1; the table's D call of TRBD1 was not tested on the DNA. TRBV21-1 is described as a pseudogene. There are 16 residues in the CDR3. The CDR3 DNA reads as TGTGCCAGCAGCAAAGGAAGACAGGGTAGCTACAATGAGCAGTTCTTC. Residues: CASSKGRQGSYNEQFF.

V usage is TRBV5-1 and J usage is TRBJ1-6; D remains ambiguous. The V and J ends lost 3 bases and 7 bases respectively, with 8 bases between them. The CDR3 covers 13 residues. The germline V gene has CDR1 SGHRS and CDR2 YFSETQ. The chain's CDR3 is CASSSTGNSPLHF. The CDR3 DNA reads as TGCGCCAGCAGCTCGACGGGGAATTCACCCCTCCACTTT.

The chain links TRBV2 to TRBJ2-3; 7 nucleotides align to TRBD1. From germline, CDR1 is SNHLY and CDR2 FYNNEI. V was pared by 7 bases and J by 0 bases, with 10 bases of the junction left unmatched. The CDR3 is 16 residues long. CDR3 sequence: CASTSSDRRSTDTQYF. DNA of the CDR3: TGTGCCAGCACGTCCTCGGACAGGAGAAGCACAGATACGCAGTATTTT.

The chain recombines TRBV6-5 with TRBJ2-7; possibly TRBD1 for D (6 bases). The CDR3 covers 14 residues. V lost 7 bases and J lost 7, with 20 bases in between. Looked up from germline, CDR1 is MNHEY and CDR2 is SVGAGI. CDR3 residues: CASKTGTLPGEQYF. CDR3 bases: TGTGCCAGCAAGACCGGGACACTCCCCGGGGAGCAGTACTTC.

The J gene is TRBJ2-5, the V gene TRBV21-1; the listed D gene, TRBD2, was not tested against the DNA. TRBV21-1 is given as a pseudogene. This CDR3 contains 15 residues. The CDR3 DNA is TGTGCCAGCAGTACCGAGAAGGACTTACAAGAGACCCAGTACTTC. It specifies CASSTEKDLQETQYF.

The CDR3 here is CAASRGASGFYNEQFF. The CDR3 DNA is TGTGCCGCGTCCCGAGGGGCTAGCGGGTTCTACAATGAGCAGTTCTTC. The V call is TRBV2, the J call TRBJ2-1, with 8 bases lining up with TRBD2. Germline V gene lookup returns CDR1 SNHLY and CDR2 FYNNEI. The junction had 15 bases not matched to a gene; V was cut back by 11 bases and J by 3 bases. There are 16 residues in the CDR3.

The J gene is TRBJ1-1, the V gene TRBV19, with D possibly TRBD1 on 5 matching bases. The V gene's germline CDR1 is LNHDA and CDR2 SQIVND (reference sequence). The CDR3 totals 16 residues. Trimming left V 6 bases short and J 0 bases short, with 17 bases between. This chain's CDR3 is CASSPYSRGMNTEAFF. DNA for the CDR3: TGTGCCAGTAGCCCCTATTCTAGGGGTATGAACACTGAAGCTTTCTTT.

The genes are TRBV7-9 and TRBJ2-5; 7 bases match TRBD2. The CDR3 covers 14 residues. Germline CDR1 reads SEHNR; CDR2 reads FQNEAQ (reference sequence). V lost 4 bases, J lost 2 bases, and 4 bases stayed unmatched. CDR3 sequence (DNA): TGTGCCAGCAGCTCTGCGGGAGTTCAAGAGACCCAGTACTTC. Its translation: CASSSAGVQETQYF.

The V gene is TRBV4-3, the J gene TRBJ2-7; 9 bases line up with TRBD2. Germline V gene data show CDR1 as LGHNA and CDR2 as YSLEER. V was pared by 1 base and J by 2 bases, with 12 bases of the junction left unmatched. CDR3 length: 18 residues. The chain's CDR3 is CASSQAEPSSGTTYEQYF. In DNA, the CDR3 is TGCGCCAGCAGCCAAGCCGAACCATCTAGCGGGACAACCTACGAGCAGTACTTC.

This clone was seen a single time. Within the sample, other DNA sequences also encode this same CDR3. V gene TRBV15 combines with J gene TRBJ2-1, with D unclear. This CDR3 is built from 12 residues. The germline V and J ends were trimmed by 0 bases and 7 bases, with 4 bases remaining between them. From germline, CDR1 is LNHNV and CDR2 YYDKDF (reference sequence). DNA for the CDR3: TGTGCCACCAGCAGAGATAGTAATGAGCAGTTCTTC. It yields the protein CATSRDSNEQFF. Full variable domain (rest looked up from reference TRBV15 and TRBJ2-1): DAMVIQNPRYQVTQFGKPVTLSCSQTLNHNVMYWYQQKSSQAPKLLFHYYDKDFNNEADTPDNFQSRRPNTSFCFLDIRSPGLGDTAMYLCATSRDSNEQFFGPGTRLTVL.

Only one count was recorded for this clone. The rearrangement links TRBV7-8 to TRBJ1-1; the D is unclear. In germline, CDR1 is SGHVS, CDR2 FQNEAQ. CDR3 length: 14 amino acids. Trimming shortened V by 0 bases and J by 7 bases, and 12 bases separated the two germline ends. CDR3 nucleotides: TGTGCCAGCAGCTTAGCCGGGTGGGGAGTTGAAGCTTTCTTT. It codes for CASSLAGWGVEAFF.

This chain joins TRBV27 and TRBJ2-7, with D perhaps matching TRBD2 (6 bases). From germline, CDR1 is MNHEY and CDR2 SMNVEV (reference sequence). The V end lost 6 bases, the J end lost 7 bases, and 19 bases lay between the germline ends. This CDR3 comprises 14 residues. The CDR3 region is CASRPGLPVGEQYF. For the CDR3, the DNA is TGTGCCAGCAGACCTGGACTACCCGTCGGGGAGCAGTACTTC.

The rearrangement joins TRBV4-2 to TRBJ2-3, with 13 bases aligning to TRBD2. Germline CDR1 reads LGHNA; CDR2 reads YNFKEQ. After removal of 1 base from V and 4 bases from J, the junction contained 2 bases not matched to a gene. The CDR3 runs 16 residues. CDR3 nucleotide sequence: TGTGCCAGCAGCCAAGGGACTAGCGGGAGATCAGATACGCAGTATTTT. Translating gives CASSQGTSGRSDTQYF.